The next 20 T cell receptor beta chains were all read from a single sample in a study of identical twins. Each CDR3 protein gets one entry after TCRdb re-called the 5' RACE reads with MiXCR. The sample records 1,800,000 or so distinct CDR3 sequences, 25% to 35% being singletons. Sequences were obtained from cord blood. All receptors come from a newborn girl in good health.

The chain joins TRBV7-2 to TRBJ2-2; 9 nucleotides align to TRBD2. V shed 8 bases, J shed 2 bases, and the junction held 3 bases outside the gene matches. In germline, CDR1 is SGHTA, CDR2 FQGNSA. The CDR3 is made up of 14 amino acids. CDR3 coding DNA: TGTGCCAGCCTAGCGGGGACAAACACCGGGGAGCTGTTTTTT. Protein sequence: CASLAGTNTGELFF.

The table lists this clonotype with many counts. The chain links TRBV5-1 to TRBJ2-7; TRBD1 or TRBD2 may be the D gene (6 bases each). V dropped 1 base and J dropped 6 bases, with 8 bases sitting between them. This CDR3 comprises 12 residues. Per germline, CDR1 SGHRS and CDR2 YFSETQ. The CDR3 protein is CASSLSGAEQYF. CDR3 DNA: TGCGCCAGCAGCTTGTCGGGGGCCGAGCAGTACTTC.

The CDR3 DNA reads as TGTGCCAGCAGTGACTCAGGCTCGAGCTCCTACAATGAGCAGTTCTTC. Protein: CASSDSGSSSYNEQFF. V gene TRBV6-4 combines with J gene TRBJ2-1; D gene ambiguous. Germline CDR1 is MRHNA and CDR2 is SNTAGT. Trimming took off 0 bases at V and 0 bases at J, with 9 bases between the two ends. The CDR3 consists of 16 residues.

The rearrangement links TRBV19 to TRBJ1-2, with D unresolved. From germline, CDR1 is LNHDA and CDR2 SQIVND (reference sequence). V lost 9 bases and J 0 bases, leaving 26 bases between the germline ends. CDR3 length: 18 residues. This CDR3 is CASRGGRHPRPSNYGYTF. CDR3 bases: TGTGCCAGCAGAGGTGGGAGACATCCCCGACCTTCTAACTATGGCTACACCTTC.

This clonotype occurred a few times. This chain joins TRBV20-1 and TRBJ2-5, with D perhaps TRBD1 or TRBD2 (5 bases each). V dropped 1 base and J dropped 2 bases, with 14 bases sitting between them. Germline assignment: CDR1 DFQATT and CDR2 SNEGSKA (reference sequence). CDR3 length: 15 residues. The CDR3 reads CSARVPGTQQETQYF. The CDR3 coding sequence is TGCAGTGCTAGAGTCCCCGGGACGCAACAAGAGACCCAGTACTTC.

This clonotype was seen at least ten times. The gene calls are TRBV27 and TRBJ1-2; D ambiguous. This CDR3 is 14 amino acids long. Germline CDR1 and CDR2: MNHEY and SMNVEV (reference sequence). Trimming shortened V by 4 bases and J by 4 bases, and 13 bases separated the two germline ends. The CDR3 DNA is TGTGCCAGCAGTTCCCTGGAGGGCATCTATGGCTACACCTTC. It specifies CASSSLEGIYGYTF.

The CDR3 is CASSEGQMNTEAFF. CDR3 in DNA: TGTGCCAGCAGTGAGGGACAGATGAACACTGAAGCTTTCTTT. This chain links TRBV25-1 with TRBJ1-1, with 7 bases fitting TRBD1. The CDR3 is made up of 14 amino acids. The junction had 1 base not matched to a gene; V was cut back by 3 bases and J by 0 bases. CDR1 MGHDK and CDR2 SYGVNS come from the germline V gene.

The CDR3 DNA sequence: TGTGCCAGCAGTTACTCCGAGACAGGGTCCAACATTCAGTACTTC. Translated: CASSYSETGSNIQYF. The chain carries TRBV6-6 and TRBJ2-4; 7 bases fit TRBD1. The germline CDR1 and CDR2 sequences are MNHNY and SVGAGI (reference sequence). Trimming at V came to 0 bases and at J to 7 bases, leaving 6 bases not matched to a gene. The CDR3 has 15 amino acids.

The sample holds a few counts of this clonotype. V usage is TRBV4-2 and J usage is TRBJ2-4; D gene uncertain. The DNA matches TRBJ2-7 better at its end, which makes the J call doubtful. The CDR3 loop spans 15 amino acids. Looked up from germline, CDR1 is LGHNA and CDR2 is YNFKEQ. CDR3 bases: TGTGCCAGCAGCCAAGATACGTACGACCGCTACGAGCAGTACTTC. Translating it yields CASSQDTYDRYEQYF.

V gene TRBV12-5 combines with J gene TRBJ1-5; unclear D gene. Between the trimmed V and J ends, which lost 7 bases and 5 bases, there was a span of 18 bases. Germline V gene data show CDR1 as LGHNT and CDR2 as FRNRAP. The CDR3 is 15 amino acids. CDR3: CASDLDSLGDQPQHF. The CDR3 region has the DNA TGTGCTAGTGATCTCGACTCCCTTGGGGATCAGCCCCAGCATTTT. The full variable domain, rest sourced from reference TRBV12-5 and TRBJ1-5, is DARVTQTPRHKVTEMGQEVTMRCQPILGHNTVFWYRQTMMQGLELLAYFRNRAPLDDSGMPKDRFSAEMPDATLATLKIQPSEPRDSAVYFCASDLDSLGDQPQHFGDGTRLSIL.

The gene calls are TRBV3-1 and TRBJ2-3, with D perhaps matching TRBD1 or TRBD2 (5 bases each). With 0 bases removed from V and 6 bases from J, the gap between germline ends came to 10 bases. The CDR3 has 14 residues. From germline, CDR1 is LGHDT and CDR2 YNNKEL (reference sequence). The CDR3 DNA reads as TGTGCCAGCAGCCAAGAACCGGGACCCGATACGCAGTATTTT. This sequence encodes CASSQEPGPDTQYF.

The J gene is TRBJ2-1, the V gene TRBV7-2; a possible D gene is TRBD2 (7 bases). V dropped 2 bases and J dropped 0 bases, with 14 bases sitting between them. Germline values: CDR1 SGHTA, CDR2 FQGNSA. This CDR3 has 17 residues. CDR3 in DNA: TGTGCCAGCAGCTTAAGGGGGGGAGCCAGCTCCTACAATGAGCAGTTCTTC. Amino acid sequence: CASSLRGGASSYNEQFF. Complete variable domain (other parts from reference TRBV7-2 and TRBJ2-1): GAGVSQSPSNKVTEKGKDVELRCDPISGHTALYWYRQSLGQGLEFLIYFQGNSAPDKSGLPSDRFSAERTGGSVSTLTIQRTQQEDSAVYLCASSLRGGASSYNEQFFGPGTRLTVL.

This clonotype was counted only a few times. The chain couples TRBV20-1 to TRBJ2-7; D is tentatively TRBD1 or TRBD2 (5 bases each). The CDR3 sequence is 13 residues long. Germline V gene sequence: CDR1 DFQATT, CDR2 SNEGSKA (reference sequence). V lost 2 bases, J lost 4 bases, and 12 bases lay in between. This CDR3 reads CSARRGGQYEQYF. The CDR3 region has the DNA TGCAGTGCTAGACGGGGTGGACAATACGAGCAGTACTTC.

Here the CDR3 reads CAIRGKGRTEAFF. The CDR3 region has the DNA TGTGCCATCAGGGGAAAGGGCAGGACTGAAGCTTTCTTT. This rearrangement joins TRBV10-3 to TRBJ1-1; no clear D. In germline, CDR1 is ENHRY, CDR2 SYGVKD. The CDR3 is 13 amino acids. V lost 6 bases and J 5 bases, leaving 13 bases between the germline ends.

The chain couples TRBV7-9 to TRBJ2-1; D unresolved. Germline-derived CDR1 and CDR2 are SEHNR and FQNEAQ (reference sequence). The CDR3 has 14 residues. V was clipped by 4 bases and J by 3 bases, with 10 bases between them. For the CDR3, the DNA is TGTGCCAGCAGCTCCCGGTTTTTCTACAATGAGCAGTTCTTC. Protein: CASSSRFFYNEQFF.

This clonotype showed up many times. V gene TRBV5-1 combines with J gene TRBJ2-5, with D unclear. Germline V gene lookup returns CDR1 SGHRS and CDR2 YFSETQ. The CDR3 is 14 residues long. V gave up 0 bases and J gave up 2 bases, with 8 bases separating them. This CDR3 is CASSLVTGQETQYF. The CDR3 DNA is TGCGCCAGCAGCTTGGTGACTGGGCAAGAGACCCAGTACTTC.

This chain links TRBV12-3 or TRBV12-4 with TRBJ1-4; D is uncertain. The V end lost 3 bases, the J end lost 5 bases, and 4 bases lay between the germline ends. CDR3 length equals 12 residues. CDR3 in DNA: TGTGCCAGCAGTTTTCAGAATGAAAAACTGTTTTTT. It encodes CASSFQNEKLFF.

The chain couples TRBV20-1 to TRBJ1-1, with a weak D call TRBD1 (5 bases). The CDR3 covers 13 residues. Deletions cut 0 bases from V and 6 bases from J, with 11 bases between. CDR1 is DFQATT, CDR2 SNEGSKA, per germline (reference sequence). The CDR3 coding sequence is TGCAGTGCTAGAGAGACAGTTCGGTCTGAAGCTTTCTTT. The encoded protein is CSARETVRSEAFF.

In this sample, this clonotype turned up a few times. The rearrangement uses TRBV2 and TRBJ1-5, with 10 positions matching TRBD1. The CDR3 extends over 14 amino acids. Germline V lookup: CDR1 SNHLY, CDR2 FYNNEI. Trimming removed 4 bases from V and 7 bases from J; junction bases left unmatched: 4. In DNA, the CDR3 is TGTGCCAGCAGTGGGGGGGACAGGGGACAGCCCCAGCATTTT. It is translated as CASSGGDRGQPQHF.

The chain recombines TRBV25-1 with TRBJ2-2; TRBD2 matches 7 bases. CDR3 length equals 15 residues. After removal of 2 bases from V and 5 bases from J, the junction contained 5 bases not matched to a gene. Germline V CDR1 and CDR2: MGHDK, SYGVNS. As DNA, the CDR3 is TGTGCCAGCAGTGAACGGGGTAGCGGGACCGGGGAGCTGTTTTTT. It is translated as CASSERGSGTGELFF.